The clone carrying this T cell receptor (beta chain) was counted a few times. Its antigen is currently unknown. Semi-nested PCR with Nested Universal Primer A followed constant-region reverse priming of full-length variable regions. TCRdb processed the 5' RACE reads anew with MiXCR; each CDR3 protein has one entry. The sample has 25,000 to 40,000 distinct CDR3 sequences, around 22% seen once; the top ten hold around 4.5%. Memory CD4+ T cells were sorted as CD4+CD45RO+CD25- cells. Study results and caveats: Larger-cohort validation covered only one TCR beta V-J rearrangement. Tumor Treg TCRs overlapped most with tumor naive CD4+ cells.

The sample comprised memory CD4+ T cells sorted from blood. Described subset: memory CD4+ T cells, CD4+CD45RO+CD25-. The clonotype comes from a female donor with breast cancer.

The CDR3 region has the DNA TGTGCCAGCACCGAGGGGGGCGGGGGCACTGAAGCTTTCTTT. It is translated as CASTEGGGGTEAFF. V is TRBV2 and J is TRBJ1-1, with a tentative D call TRBD1 (6 bases). The CDR3 spans 14 residues. Trimming stripped 7 bases from V and 4 bases from J, with 16 bases between. CDR1 is SNHLY and CDR2 is FYNNEI in the germline V gene.